Presented here are 30 T cell receptor beta chains from one specimen sequenced in a study of T cells in Graves' hyperthyroidism and ophthalmopathy. It was RNA transcripts that yielded the amplified TCR beta CDR3 regions. The HTBI set primed first-round TCR CDR3 RT-PCR. TCRdb called the multiplex PCR reads again in MiXCR, with one record for every CDR3 protein. Altogether about 360,000 distinct CDR3 sequences are present, 20% to 25% being singletons, with the ten largest covering more than 60%. The source material was blood. Every receptor here comes from a man aged 45 to 65 with Graves' hyperthyroidism.

This clonotype was observed a handful of times. This chain uses TRBV5-1 with TRBJ1-4; perhaps TRBD1 as D (5 bases). Trimming removed 2 bases from V and 4 bases from J, with 9 bases in between. The CDR3 length is 14 residues. Germline-derived CDR1 and CDR2 are SGHRS and YFSETQ. The CDR3 DNA is TGCGCCAGCAGCTTTTGGGGGGGTAATGAAAAACTGTTTTTT. Protein: CASSFWGGNEKLFF.

Here the CDR3 reads CASSQTGTGIYQETQYF. The DNA for the CDR3 is TGTGCCAGCAGCCAAACCGGGACAGGGATCTACCAAGAGACCCAGTACTTC. The V and J genes are TRBV3-1 and TRBJ2-5; TRBD1 aligns across 9 bases. V trimming: 2 bases; J trimming: 0 bases; junction bases outside the gene matches: 7. The V gene's germline CDR1 is LGHDT and CDR2 YNNKEL (reference sequence). The CDR3 runs 17 residues.

V usage is TRBV7-2 and J usage is TRBJ1-5; D possibly corresponds to TRBD1 (5 bases). This CDR3 has 15 residues. The germline CDR1 and CDR2 sequences are SGHTA and FQGNSA. The V gene lost 0 bases and the J gene lost 6 bases, with 12 bases spanning the gap. CDR3 sequence: CASSLALSGFQPQHF. The CDR3 nucleotides are TGTGCCAGCAGCTTAGCGCTTTCAGGGTTTCAGCCCCAGCATTTT.

The V call is TRBV24-1, the J call TRBJ1-5, with D maybe TRBD1 (5 bases). CDR3 size: 15 residues. The V and J ends lost 3 bases and 1 base respectively, with 9 bases between them. Germline V gene lookup returns CDR1 KGHDR and CDR2 SFDVKD. CDR3 region: CATSDASGSNQPQHF. In nucleotides, the CDR3 is TGTGCCACCAGTGATGCCTCAGGGAGCAATCAGCCCCAGCATTTT.

This clonotype has just a few counts. The junction and the germline gene differ at one end; a read error may be behind it. The chain links TRBV2 to TRBJ1-2; D might be TRBD1 (5 bases). The CDR3 is 14 amino acids. Germline V gene sequence: CDR1 SNHLY, CDR2 FYNNEI. DNA of the CDR3: TGTGCCACCAGTGCAGGGCGCGCGGGACATGGCTACACCTTC. Translating gives CATSAGRAGHGYTF.

In the case of this clonotype: At one end, the junction sequence differs from germline, possibly due to a read error. The chain links TRBV5-1 to TRBJ2-1, with TRBD2 matching 9 bases. Germline V gene data show CDR1 as SGHRS and CDR2 as YFSETQ. The CDR3 is 16 residues long. The CDR3 here is CASGFGAGGNHNEQFF. The CDR3 coding sequence is TGCGCCAGCGGCTTCGGAGCGGGAGGTAACCACAATGAGCAGTTCTTC. Full variable domain (outside the CDR3, taken from reference TRBV5-1 and TRBJ2-1): KAGVTQTPRYLIKTRGQQVTLSCSPISGHRSVSWYQQTPGQGLQFLFEYFSETQRNKGNFPGRFSGRQFSNSRSEMNVSTLELGDSALYLCASGFGAGGNHNEQFFGPGTRLTVL.

A word on this clonotype: This may be a read error: a much more frequent sequence differs by one nucleotide. J is TRBJ1-1 and V is TRBV6-9; the D gene is possibly TRBD1 (6 bases). The CDR3 extends over 14 amino acids. Germline CDR1 and CDR2: MNHGY and SVAAGI. Trimming removed 4 bases from V and 6 bases from J, with 15 bases in between. The CDR3 reads CASSWEGGRAEAFF. The CDR3 DNA follows: TGTGCCAGCAGTTGGGAGGGGGGGCGGGCTGAAGCTTTCTTT.

This clonotype came up a few times. The rearrangement joins TRBV11-2 to TRBJ2-7, with a weak D call TRBD2 (6 bases). The germline CDR1 and CDR2 sequences are SGHAT and FQNNGV. V was pared by 3 bases and J by 2 bases, with 11 bases between. CDR3 length: 14 residues. This CDR3 reads CASSFLAPTYEQYF. CDR3 bases: TGTGCCAGCAGCTTTCTAGCGCCTACCTACGAGCAGTACTTC.

This clonotype was observed at least ten times. The chain combines TRBV2 with TRBJ2-7, with TRBD1 matching 8 bases. Unmatched junction bases numbered 3, after V lost 1 base and J lost 4 bases. This CDR3 is 14 amino acids long. From germline, CDR1 is SNHLY and CDR2 FYNNEI. CDR3 protein: CASSEGTGPYEQYF. DNA for the CDR3: TGTGCCAGCAGTGAAGGGACAGGGCCTTACGAGCAGTACTTC.

V gene TRBV6-1 combines with J gene TRBJ2-7, with 9 bases aligning to TRBD1. This CDR3 has 15 amino acids. Germline trimming cut 4 bases from V and 4 bases from J; bases unmatched to any gene: 8. Germline V lookup: CDR1 MNHNS, CDR2 SASEGT. The CDR3 reads CASSVVGTGLYEQYF. As DNA, the CDR3 is TGTGCCAGCAGTGTCGTCGGGACAGGGTTGTACGAGCAGTACTTC.

This clonotype occurred many times. The V gene is TRBV29-1, the J gene TRBJ2-7; D is perhaps TRBD2 (6 bases). The CDR3 totals 14 residues. The germline V and J ends were trimmed by 3 bases and 1 base, with 13 bases remaining between them. Germline CDR1 is SQVTM and CDR2 is ANQGSEA. The CDR3 protein is CSVDPGGTSYEQYF. The CDR3 DNA reads TGCAGCGTTGATCCCGGGGGTACATCCTACGAGCAGTACTTC.

The rearrangement joins TRBV5-1 to TRBJ1-2; D remains unclear. In germline, CDR1 is SGHRS, CDR2 YFSETQ. The CDR3 is 12 residues long. V lost 7 bases to trimming and J lost 4 bases, with 11 bases between them. In DNA form, the CDR3 reads TGCGCCAGCCCAGAGCCCTTCTATGGCTACACCTTC. Its protein is CASPEPFYGYTF.

The table lists this clonotype with many counts. The chain couples TRBV3-1 to TRBJ2-1, with TRBD2 matching over 9 bases. J was trimmed by 7 bases and V by 2 bases; bases with no gene match: 12. Germline V gives CDR1 LGHDT, CDR2 YNNKEL (reference sequence). The length of the CDR3 is 17 residues. The CDR3 protein is CASSQSPHSGRRNEQFF. The CDR3 DNA sequence: TGTGCCAGCAGCCAATCCCCCCACAGCGGGAGGCGGAATGAGCAGTTCTTC.

This clonotype was observed a handful of times. The V call is TRBV12-3 or TRBV12-4, the J call TRBJ2-2, with D tentatively TRBD2 (6 bases). The ends were cut back, 6 bases at V and 3 bases at J, with 14 bases in the middle. The CDR3 runs 15 residues. CDR3 in amino acids: CASRSYGSHTGELFF. The CDR3, as DNA: TGTGCCAGCAGATCATACGGGAGTCACACCGGGGAGCTGTTTTTT.

The chain is built from TRBV20-1 and TRBJ2-3, with D unclear. Per the germline V gene, CDR1 is DFQATT and CDR2 is SNEGSKA (reference sequence). The CDR3 is 17 residues long. V lost 1 base to trimming and J lost 5 bases, with 22 bases between them. CDR3 coding DNA: TGCAGTGCTAGAGTTGGAATGTGGGGTCTAATAGGAGATACGCAGTATTTT. Translated: CSARVGMWGLIGDTQYF.

This rearrangement joins TRBV6-1 to TRBJ2-6; 8 bases fit TRBD2. In germline, CDR1 is MNHNS, CDR2 SASEGT. The CDR3 runs to 18 residues. The J segment lost 2 bases and the V segment lost 6 bases, leaving 12 bases of the junction unmatched. This CDR3 is CASSGLAPVSTGANVLTF. In DNA form, the CDR3 reads TGTGCCAGCAGCGGACTAGCCCCGGTTTCTACTGGGGCCAACGTCCTGACTTTC.

This clonotype was found a few times. This chain joins TRBV5-1 and TRBJ1-6; D is possibly TRBD1 (6 bases). The CDR3 consists of 17 residues. In germline, CDR1 is SGHRS, CDR2 YFSETQ. V was trimmed by 6 bases and J by 7 bases, leaving 23 bases between them. CDR3 nucleotides: TGCGCCAGCATCCACGAGAGAAAACAGGGATTGAATTCACCCCTCCACTTT. Amino acid sequence: CASIHERKQGLNSPLHF.

This clonotype has just a few counts. V and J are TRBV7-9 and TRBJ2-3; perhaps TRBD1 as D (6 bases). Trimming stripped 5 bases from V and 1 base from J, with 19 bases between. The length of the CDR3 is 17 residues. CDR1 and CDR2 from the germline V gene are SEHNR and FQNEAQ (reference sequence). The CDR3 bases are TGTGCCAGCAGCCCCCCCCGTGTGGGGGCGGGCACAGATACGCAGTATTTT. It is translated as CASSPPRVGAGTDTQYF.

The V and J genes are TRBV5-1 and TRBJ2-1; TRBD1 is a possible D gene (5 bases). Trimming stripped 6 bases from V and 8 bases from J, with 18 bases between. CDR1 and CDR2 from the germline V gene are SGHRS and YFSETQ. The CDR3 consists of 14 residues. The CDR3 loop reads CASTDFGQRDEQFF. The CDR3 bases are TGCGCCAGCACCGATTTTGGACAACGGGATGAGCAGTTCTTC.

The V call is TRBV20-1, the J call TRBJ2-7, with unresolved D. Per germline, CDR1 DFQATT and CDR2 SNEGSKA (reference sequence). The CDR3 is 11 amino acids. The V and J ends lost 1 base and 2 bases respectively, with 3 bases between them. In DNA form, the CDR3 reads TGCAGTGCTAGAGCCGCCTACGAGCAGTACTTC. It encodes CSARAAYEQYF.

The chain carries TRBV29-1 and TRBJ1-1; D is perhaps TRBD1 (6 bases). With 4 bases removed from V and 11 bases from J, the gap between germline ends came to 14 bases. CDR3 length equals 11 residues. In germline, CDR1 is SQVTM, CDR2 ANQGSEA. The CDR3 coding sequence is TGCAGCGTTGTACAGGGAACCGGGGCTTTCTTT. This codes for CSVVQGTGAFF.

This clonotype was observed many times. The V call is TRBV11-2, the J call TRBJ1-1; D remains unclear. The CDR3 runs to 14 residues. Trimming removed 4 bases at V and 1 base at J, with 10 bases between. Germline loops: CDR1 SGHAT, CDR2 FQNNGV. CDR3 protein: CASSSRTENTEAFF. The CDR3, as DNA: TGTGCCAGCAGCTCTAGAACAGAGAACACTGAAGCTTTCTTT.

The chain uses TRBV28 and TRBJ1-2; perhaps TRBD1 as D (5 bases). CDR1 and CDR2 (germline): MDHEN, SYDVKM. Trimming left V 2 bases short and J 0 bases short, with 10 bases between. CDR3 length equals 15 residues. The CDR3 region is CASSLDSLANYGYTF. Here the CDR3 DNA reads TGTGCCAGCAGTTTAGACAGTTTAGCTAACTATGGCTACACCTTC.

There are many counts of this clonotype. The chain uses TRBV5-1 and TRBJ1-2; weak D call: TRBD1 (6 bases). The V end was cut by 3 bases, the J end by 5 bases, with 17 bases between. This CDR3 spans 15 amino acids. Per the germline V gene, CDR1 is SGHRS and CDR2 is YFSETQ. The CDR3 here is CASSSARGDGYGYTF. CDR3 coding DNA: TGCGCCAGCAGCTCAGCCAGGGGCGACGGGTATGGCTACACCTTC.

The chain uses TRBV19 and TRBJ1-1; 10 bases line up with TRBD1. The ends lost 5 bases at V and 8 bases at J; junction bases unmatched: 11. Germline CDR1 LNHDA, CDR2 SQIVND (reference sequence). The CDR3 spans 15 residues. Here the CDR3 reads CASSRTRDRGREAFF. The DNA for the CDR3 is TGTGCCAGTAGTCGCACCCGGGACAGGGGTAGGGAAGCTTTCTTT.

This chain uses TRBV6-2 or TRBV6-3 with TRBJ2-2, with TRBD1 matching 7 bases. V shed 0 bases and J 3 bases; nucleotides not matched to a gene: 1. This CDR3 spans 15 amino acids. From germline, CDR1 is MNHEY and CDR2 SVGEGT. CDR3 sequence reads: CASSYSGQYTGELFF. DNA of the CDR3: TGTGCCAGCAGTTACTCGGGACAGTACACCGGGGAGCTGTTTTTT.

The genes are TRBV2 and TRBJ1-2; the match to TRBD1 covers 7 bases. From germline, CDR1 is SNHLY and CDR2 FYNNEI. The trim removed 2 bases at V and 5 bases at J, leaving 8 bases unmatched. The CDR3 is 15 residues long. For the CDR3, the DNA is TGTGCCAGCAGTGAACCGGGGACAGCAGATTATGGCTACACCTTC. Translating it yields CASSEPGTADYGYTF. Based on the CDR3 plus reference TRBV2 and TRBJ1-2, the full variable domain is EPEVTQTPSHQVTQMGQEVILRCVPISNHLYFYWYRQILGQKVEFLVSFYNNEISEKSEIFDDQFSVERPDGSNFTLKIRSTKLEDSAMYFCASSEPGTADYGYTFGSGTRLTVV.

The chain couples TRBV12-3 or TRBV12-4 to TRBJ1-2, with unresolved D. The ends were cut back, 5 bases at V and 4 bases at J, with 11 bases in the middle. This CDR3 comprises 13 residues. This chain's CDR3 is CASSTDTAYGYTF. For the CDR3, the DNA is TGTGCCAGCAGTACAGACACGGCCTATGGCTACACCTTC.

This clonotype was recorded a few times. The J gene is TRBJ1-2, the V gene TRBV7-2; tentative D call: TRBD1 (5 bases). Germline values: CDR1 SGHTA, CDR2 FQGNSA. V shed 0 bases and J shed 3 bases, with 17 bases lying between them. This CDR3 contains 17 residues. The CDR3 spells CASSLAAWGYRDYGYTF. DNA for the CDR3: TGTGCCAGCAGCTTAGCGGCGTGGGGGTATCGAGACTATGGCTACACCTTC.

V gene TRBV27 combines with J gene TRBJ2-3, with D possibly being TRBD2 (5 bases). CDR1 and CDR2 (germline): MNHEY, SMNVEV (reference sequence). The V end lost 4 bases, the J end lost 5 bases, and 16 bases lay between the germline ends. The CDR3 totals 15 residues. In DNA, the CDR3 is TGTGCCAGCAGTTATTCATCCCCGGAGGTAGATACGCAGTATTTT. Amino acid sequence: CASSYSSPEVDTQYF.